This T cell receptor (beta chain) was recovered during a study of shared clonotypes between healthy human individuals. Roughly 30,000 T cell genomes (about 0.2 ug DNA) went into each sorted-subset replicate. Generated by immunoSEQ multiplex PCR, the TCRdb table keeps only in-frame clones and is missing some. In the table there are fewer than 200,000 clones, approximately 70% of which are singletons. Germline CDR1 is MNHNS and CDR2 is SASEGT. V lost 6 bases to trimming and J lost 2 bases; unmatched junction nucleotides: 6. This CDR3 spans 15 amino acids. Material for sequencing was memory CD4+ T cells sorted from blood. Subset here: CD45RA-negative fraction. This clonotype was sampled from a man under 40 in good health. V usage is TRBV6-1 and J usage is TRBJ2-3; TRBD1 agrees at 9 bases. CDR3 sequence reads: CASRSDRGNTDTQYF. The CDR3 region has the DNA TGTGCCAGCAGATCGGACAGGGGTAACACAGATACGCAGTATTTT.